This record looks at one T cell receptor (beta chain) sequence and its context. Its antigen is as yet unknown. Germline CDR1 is MNHEY and CDR2 is SMNVEV (reference sequence). This CDR3 is 13 amino acids long. Between the trimmed V and J ends, which lost 3 bases and 3 bases, there was a span of 8 bases. This record comes from a study of PD-1 blockade in classical Hodgkin lymphoma. Points from the study as a whole: Reported baseline diversity: healthy donors highest, relapsed/refractory patients lowest.

Each and every patient relapsed after autologous stem cell transplantation, and patients got differing brentuximab vedotin exposure. Sequencing was performed with immunoSEQ multiplex PCR; in TCRdb, only in-frame clones are kept and a portion is missing. The data contain about 61,000 clones, 85% to 90% of them singletons. The sequence was obtained from a human donor with classical Hodgkin lymphoma. V gene TRBV27 combines with J gene TRBJ1-2; no clear D. The source material was peripheral blood mononuclear cells (PBMCs), sampled at baseline. The CDR3 loop reads CASSLQRDYGYTF. The CDR3 region has the DNA TGTGCCAGCAGTTTGCAACGGGACTATGGCTACACCTTC.